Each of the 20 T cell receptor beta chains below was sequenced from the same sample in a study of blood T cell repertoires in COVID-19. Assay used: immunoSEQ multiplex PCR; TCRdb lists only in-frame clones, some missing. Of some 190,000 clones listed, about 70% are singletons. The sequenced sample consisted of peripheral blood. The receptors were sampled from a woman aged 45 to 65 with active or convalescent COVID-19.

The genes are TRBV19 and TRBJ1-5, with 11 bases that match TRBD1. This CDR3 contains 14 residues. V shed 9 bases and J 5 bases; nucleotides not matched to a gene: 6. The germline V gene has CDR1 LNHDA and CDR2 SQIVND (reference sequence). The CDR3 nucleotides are TGTGCCAGCGAACCGGGACAGGGGGATCAGCCCCAGCATTTT. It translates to CASEPGQGDQPQHF.

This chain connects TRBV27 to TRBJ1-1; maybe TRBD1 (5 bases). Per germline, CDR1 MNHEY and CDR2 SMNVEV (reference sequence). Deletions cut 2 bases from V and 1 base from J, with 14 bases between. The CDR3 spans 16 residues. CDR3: CASSLQRGLANTEAFF. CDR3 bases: TGTGCCAGCAGTTTACAGCGGGGACTGGCGAACACTGAAGCTTTCTTT.

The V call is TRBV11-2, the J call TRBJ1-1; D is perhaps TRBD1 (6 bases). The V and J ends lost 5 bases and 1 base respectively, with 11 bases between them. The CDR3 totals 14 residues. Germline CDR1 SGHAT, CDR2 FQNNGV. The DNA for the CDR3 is TGTGCCAGCAGCGTGGGGGCGGGGAACACTGAAGCTTTCTTT. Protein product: CASSVGAGNTEAFF.

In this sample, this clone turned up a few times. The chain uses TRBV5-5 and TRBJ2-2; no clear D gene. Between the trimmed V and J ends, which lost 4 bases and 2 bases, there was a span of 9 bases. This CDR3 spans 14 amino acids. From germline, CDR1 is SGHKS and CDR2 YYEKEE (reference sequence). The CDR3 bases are TGTGCCAGCAGCGGCGCGGTTAACACCGGGGAGCTGTTTTTT. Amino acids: CASSGAVNTGELFF.

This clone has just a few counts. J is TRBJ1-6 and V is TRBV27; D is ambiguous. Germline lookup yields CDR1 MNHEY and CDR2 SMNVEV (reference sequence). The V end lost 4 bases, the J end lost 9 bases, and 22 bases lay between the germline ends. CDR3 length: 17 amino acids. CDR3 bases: TGTGCCAGCAGTTCAACCGGGTTCAGGTATGGAGGTTCACCCCTCCACTTT. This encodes CASSSTGFRYGGSPLHF.

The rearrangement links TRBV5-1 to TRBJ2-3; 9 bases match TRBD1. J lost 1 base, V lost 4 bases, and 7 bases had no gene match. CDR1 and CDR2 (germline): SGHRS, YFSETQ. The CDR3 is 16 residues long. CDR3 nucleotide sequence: TGCGCCAGCAGCCCCCGGGACAGGGAAGGCACAGATACGCAGTATTTT. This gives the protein CASSPRDREGTDTQYF.

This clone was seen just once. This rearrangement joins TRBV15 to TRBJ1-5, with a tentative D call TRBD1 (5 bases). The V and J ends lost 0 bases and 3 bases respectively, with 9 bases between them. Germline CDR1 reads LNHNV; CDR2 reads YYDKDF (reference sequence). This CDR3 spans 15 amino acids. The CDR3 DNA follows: TGTGCCACCAGCAGAGATTTGGGGCACAATCAGCCCCAGCATTTT. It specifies CATSRDLGHNQPQHF.

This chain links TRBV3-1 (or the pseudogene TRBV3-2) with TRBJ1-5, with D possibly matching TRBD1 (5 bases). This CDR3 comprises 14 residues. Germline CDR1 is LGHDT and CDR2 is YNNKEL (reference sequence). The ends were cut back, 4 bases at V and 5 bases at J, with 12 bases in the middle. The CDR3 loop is CASSPGLGDQPQHF. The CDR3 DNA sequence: TGTGCCAGCAGCCCGGGCCTAGGGGATCAGCCCCAGCATTTT.

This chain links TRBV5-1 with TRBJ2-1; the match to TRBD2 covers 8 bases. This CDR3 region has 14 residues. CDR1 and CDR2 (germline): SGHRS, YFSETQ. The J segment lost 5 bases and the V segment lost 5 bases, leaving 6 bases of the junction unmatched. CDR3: CASSIPSGHNEQFF. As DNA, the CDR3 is TGCGCCAGCAGTATCCCTAGCGGGCACAATGAGCAGTTCTTC.

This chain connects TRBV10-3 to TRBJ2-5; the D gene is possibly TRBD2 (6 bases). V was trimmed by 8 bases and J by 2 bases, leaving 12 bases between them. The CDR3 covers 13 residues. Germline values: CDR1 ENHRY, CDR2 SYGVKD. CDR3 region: CAIGGNQQETQYF. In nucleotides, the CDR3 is TGTGCCATCGGAGGGAACCAACAAGAGACCCAGTACTTC.

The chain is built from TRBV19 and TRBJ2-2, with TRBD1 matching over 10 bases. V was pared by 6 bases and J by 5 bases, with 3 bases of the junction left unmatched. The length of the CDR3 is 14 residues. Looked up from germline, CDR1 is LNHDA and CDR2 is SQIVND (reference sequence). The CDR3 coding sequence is TGTGCCAGTAGGCGGACAGGGGGTACCGGGGAGCTGTTTTTT. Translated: CASRRTGGTGELFF.

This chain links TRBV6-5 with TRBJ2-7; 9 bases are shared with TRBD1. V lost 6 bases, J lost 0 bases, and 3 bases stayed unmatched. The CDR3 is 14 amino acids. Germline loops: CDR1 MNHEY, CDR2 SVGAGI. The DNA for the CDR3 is TGTGCCAGCAGGGGACAGGGAAACTCCTACGAGCAGTACTTC. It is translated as CASRGQGNSYEQYF.

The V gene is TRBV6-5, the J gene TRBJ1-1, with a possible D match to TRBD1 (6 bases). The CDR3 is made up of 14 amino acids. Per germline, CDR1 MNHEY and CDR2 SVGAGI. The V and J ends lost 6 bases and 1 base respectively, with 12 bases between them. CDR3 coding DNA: TGTGCCAGCAGCCCGGGACAATCGAACACTGAAGCTTTCTTT. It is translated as CASSPGQSNTEAFF.

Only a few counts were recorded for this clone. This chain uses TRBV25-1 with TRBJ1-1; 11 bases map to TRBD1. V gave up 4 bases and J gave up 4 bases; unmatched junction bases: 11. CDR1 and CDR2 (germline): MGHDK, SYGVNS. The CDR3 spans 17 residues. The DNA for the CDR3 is TGTGCCAGCAGTGTGGCGGGACAGGGGGTACGGGGCACTGAAGCTTTCTTT. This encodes CASSVAGQGVRGTEAFF.

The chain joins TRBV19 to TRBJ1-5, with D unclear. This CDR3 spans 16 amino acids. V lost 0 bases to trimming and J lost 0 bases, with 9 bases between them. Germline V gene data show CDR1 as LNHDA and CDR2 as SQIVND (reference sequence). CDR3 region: CASSIDGQVSNQPQHF. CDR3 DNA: TGTGCCAGTAGTATAGATGGCCAGGTTAGCAATCAGCCCCAGCATTTT.

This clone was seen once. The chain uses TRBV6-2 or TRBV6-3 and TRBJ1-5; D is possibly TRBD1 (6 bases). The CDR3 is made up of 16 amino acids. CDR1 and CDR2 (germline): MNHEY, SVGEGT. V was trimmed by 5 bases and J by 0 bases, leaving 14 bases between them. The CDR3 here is CASSNFQGTSNQPQHF. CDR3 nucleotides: TGTGCCAGCAGTAACTTCCAGGGGACTAGCAATCAGCCCCAGCATTTT.

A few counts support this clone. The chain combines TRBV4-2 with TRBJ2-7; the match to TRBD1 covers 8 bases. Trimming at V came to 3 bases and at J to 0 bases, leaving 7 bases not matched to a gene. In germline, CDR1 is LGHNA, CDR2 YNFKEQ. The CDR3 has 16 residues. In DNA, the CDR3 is TGTGCCAGCAGCCAGATGACAGGGGACCGCTCCTACGAGCAGTACTTC. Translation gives CASSQMTGDRSYEQYF.

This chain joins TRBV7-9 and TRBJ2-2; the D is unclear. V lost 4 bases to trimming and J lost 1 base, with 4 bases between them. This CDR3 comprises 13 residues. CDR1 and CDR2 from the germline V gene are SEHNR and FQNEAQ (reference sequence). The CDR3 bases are TGTGCCAGCAGCTGGAGGAACACCGGGGAGCTGTTTTTT. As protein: CASSWRNTGELFF.

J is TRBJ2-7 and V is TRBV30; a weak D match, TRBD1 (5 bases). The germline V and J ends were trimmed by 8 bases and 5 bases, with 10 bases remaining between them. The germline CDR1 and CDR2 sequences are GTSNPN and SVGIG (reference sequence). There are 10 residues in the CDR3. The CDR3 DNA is TGTGCCCAGGGTGGGAACGAGCAGTACTTC. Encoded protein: CAQGGNEQYF.

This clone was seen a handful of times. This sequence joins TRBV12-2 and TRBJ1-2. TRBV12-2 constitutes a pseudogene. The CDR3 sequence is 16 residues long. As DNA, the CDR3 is TGTGCAAGTCGCTTAGCGGGAGCCCGGGAGGAGAGAGGCTACACCTTC. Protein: CASRLAGAREERGYTF.